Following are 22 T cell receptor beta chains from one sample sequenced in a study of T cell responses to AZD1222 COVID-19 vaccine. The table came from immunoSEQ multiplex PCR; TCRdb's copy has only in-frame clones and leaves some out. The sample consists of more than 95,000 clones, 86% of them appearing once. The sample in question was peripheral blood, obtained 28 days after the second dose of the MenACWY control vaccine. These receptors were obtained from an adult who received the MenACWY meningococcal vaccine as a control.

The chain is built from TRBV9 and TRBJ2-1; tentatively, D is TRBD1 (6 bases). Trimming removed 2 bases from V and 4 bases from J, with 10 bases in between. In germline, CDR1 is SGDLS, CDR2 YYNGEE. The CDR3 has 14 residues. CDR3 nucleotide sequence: TGTGCCAGCAGCGTCTGGGACACATACAATGAGCAGTTCTTC. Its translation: CASSVWDTYNEQFF.

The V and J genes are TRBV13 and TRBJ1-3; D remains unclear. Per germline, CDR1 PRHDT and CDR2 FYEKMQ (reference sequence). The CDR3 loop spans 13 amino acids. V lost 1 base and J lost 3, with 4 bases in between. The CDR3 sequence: CASSLEGGNTIYF. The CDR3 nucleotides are TGTGCCAGCAGCTTAGAAGGTGGAAACACCATATATTTT.

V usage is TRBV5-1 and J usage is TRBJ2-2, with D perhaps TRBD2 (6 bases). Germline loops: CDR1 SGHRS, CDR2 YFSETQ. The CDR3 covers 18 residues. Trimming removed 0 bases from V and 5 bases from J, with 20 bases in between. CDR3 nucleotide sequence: TGCGCCAGCAGCTTGGGATTTGATACCGGGGGAAAAACCGGGGAGCTGTTTTTT. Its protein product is CASSLGFDTGGKTGELFF. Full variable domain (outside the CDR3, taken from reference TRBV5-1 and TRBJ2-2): KAGVTQTPRYLIKTRGQQVTLSCSPISGHRSVSWYQQTPGQGLQFLFEYFSETQRNKGNFPGRFSGRQFSNSRSEMNVSTLELGDSALYLCASSLGFDTGGKTGELFFGEGSRLTVL.

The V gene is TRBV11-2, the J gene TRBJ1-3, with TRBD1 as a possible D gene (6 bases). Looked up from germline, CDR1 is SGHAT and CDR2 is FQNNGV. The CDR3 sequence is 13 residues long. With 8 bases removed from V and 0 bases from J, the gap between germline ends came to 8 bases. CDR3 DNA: TGTGCCAGCCAGGGGCTCTCTGGAAACACCATATATTTT. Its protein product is CASQGLSGNTIYF.

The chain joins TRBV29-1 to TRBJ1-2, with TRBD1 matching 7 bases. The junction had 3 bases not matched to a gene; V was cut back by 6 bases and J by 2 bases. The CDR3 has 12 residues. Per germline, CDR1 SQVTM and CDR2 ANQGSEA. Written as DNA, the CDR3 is TGCAGCGTGGGACAGTCCAACTATGGCTACACCTTC. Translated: CSVGQSNYGYTF.

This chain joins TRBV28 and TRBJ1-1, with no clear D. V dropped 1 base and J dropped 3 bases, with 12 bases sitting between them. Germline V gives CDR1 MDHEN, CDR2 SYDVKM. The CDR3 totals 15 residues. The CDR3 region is CASSLFGIGYTEAFF. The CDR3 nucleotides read TGTGCCAGCAGTTTATTCGGGATTGGATACACTGAAGCTTTCTTT.

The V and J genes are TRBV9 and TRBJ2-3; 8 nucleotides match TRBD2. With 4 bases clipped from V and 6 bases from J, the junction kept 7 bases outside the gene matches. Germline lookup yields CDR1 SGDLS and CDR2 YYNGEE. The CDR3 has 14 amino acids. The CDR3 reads CASSPMGGGDTQYF. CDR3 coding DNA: TGTGCCAGCAGCCCGATGGGCGGGGGGGATACGCAGTATTTT.

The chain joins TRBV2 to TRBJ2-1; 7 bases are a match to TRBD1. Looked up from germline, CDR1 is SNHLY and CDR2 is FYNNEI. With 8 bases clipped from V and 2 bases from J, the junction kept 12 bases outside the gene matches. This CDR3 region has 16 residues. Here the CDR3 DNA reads TGTGCCAGCCTATCGAAACTCAGGGGGACCTACAATGAGCAGTTCTTC. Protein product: CASLSKLRGTYNEQFF.

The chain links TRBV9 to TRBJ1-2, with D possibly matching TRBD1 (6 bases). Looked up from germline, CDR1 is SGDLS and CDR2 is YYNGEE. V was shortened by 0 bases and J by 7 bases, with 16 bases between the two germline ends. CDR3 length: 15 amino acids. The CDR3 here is CASSVESGGVFGYTF. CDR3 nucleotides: TGTGCCAGCAGCGTAGAAAGTGGGGGCGTATTTGGCTACACCTTC.

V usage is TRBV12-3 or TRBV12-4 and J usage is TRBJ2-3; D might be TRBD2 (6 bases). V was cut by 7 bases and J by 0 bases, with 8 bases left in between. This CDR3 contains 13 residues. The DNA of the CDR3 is TGTGCCAGCACTAGCGCGAGCACAGATACGCAGTATTTT. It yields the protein CASTSASTDTQYF.

In nucleotides, the CDR3 is TGTGCCAGCAGCCTCCGTGGACAGGGGAATGAAAAACTGTTTTTT. It encodes CASSLRGQGNEKLFF. This chain links TRBV5-6 with TRBJ1-4, with 9 nucleotides matching TRBD1. The CDR3 is made up of 15 amino acids. Germline V lookup: CDR1 SGHDT, CDR2 YYEEEE. The ends lost 4 bases at V and 5 bases at J; junction bases unmatched: 6.

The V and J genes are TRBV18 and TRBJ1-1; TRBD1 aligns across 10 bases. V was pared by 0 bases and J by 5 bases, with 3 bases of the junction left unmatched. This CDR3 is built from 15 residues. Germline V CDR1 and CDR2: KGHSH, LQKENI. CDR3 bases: TGTGCCAGCTCACCACCGTCGGGACAGGGGACTGAAGCTTTCTTT. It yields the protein CASSPPSGQGTEAFF.

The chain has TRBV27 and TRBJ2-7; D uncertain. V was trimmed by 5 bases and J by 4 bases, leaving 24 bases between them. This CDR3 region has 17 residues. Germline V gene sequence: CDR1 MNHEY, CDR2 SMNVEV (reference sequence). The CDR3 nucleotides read TGTGCCAGCAGTGAACGGGTCTCCTCGTCGCAAACTTACGAGCAGTACTTC. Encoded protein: CASSERVSSSQTYEQYF.

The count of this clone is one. The CDR3 region has the DNA TGTGCCAGCTCCGGACAGGGGGGGACCCAGTACTTC. This gives the protein CASSGQGGTQYF. The V gene is TRBV2, the J gene TRBJ2-5; TRBD1 matches 10 bases. With 8 bases clipped from V and 7 bases from J, the junction kept 4 bases outside the gene matches. The CDR3 spans 12 residues. CDR1 is SNHLY and CDR2 is FYNNEI in the germline V gene.

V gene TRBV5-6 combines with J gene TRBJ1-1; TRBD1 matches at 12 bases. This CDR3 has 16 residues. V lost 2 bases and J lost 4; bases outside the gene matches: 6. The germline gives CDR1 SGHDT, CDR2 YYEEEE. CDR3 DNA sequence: TGTGCCAGCAGCTTCGGGACAGGGGGCGCAGGCACTGAAGCTTTCTTT. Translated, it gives CASSFGTGGAGTEAFF.

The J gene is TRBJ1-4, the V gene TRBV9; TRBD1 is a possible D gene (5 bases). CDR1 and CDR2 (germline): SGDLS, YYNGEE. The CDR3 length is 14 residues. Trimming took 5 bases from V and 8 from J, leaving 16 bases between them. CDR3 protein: CASSTQGEGEKLFF. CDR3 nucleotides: TGTGCCAGCAGTACCCAGGGAGAGGGGGAAAAACTGTTTTTT.

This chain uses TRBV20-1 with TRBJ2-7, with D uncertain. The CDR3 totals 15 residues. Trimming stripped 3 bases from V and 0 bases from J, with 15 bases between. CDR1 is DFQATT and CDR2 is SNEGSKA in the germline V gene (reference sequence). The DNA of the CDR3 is TGCAGTGCTAGTTCCCATCAGGTGAGCTCCTACGAGCAGTACTTC. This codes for CSASSHQVSSYEQYF.

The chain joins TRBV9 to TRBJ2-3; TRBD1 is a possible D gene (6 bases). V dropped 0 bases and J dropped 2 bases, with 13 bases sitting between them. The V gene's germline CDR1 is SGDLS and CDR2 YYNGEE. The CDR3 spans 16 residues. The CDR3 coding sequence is TGTGCCAGCAGCGTAGTGGGGGCAGTGAACACAGATACGCAGTATTTT. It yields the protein CASSVVGAVNTDTQYF.

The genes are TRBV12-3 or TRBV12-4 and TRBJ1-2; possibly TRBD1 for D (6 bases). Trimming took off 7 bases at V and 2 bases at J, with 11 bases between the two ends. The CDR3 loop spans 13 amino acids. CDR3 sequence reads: CASTLQGNYGYTF. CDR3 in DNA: TGTGCCAGCACCCTACAGGGCAACTATGGCTACACCTTC.

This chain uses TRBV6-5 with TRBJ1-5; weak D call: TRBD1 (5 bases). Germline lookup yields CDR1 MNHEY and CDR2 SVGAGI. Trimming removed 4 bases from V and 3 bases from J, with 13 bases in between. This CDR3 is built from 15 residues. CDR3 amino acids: CASSSQEGFNQPQHF. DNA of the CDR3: TGTGCCAGCAGTTCACAGGAGGGCTTCAATCAGCCCCAGCATTTT.

CDR3 in DNA: TGTGCCAGCAGCTTAAACCACCAAGAGACCCAGTACTTC. It encodes CASSLNHQETQYF. The V call is TRBV7-2, the J call TRBJ2-5; D call uncertain. CDR3 length equals 13 residues. The V end was cut by 2 bases, the J end by 0 bases, with 4 bases between. Germline V gene lookup returns CDR1 SGHTA and CDR2 FQGNSA.

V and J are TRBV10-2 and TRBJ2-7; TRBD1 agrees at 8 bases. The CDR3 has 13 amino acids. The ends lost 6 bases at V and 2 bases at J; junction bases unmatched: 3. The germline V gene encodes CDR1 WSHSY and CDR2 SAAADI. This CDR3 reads CASRGQVTYEQYF. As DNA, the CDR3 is TGCGCCAGCAGGGGACAGGTCACCTACGAGCAGTACTTC.